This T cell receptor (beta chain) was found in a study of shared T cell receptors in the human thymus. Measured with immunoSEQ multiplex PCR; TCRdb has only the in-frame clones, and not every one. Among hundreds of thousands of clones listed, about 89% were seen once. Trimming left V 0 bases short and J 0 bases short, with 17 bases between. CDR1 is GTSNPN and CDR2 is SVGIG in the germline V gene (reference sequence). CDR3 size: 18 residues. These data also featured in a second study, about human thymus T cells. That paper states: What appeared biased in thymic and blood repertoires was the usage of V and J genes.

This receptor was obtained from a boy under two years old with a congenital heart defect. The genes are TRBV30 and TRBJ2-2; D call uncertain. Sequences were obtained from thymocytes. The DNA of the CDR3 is TGTGCCTGGAGTGTCCCCAGTTTGAGGTTATCGAACACCGGGGAGCTGTTTTTT. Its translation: CAWSVPSLRLSNTGELFF.